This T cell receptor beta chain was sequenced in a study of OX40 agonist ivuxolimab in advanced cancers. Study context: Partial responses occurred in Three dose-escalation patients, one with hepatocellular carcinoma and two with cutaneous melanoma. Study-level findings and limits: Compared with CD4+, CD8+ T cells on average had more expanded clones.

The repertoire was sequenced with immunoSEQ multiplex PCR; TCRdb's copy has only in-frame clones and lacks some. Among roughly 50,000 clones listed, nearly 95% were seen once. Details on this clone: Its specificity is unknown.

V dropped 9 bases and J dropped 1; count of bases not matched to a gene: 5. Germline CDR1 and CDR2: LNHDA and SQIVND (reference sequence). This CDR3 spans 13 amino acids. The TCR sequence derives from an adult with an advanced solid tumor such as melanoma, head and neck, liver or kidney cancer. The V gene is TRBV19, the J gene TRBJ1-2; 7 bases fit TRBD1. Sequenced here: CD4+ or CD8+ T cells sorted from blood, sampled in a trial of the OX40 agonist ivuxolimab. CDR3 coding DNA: TGTGCCAGCGAGGGACAGCATAACTATGGCTACACCTTC. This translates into CASEGQHNYGYTF.